A single sample is the source of the 27 T cell receptor beta chains below, sequenced in a study of T cell responses to AZD1222 COVID-19 vaccine. TCRdb's table, derived via immunoSEQ multiplex PCR, lists solely in-frame clones and lacks some. The sample comprises about 130,000 clones, over 70% of which are singletons, and under 7% rests with the top ten. The starting material was peripheral blood, obtained on day 0 of AZD1222 vaccination. These receptors originate from an adult in good health.

V and J are TRBV10-1 and TRBJ1-2; 8 nucleotides match TRBD1. The CDR3 length is 15 residues. Losses at the gene ends were 7 bases for V and 7 bases for J; bases not matched to a gene: 14. In germline, CDR1 is WNHNN, CDR2 SYGVQD (reference sequence). The CDR3 coding sequence is TGCGCCAGCACCTTTACACCGGACAGGGTCGGTGGCTACACCTTC. Translation: CASTFTPDRVGGYTF.

In its sample, this clone was seen many times. The gene calls are TRBV6-5 and TRBJ1-2; 7 nucleotides match TRBD1. Germline V CDR1 and CDR2: MNHEY, SVGAGI. The CDR3 spans 13 residues. V was clipped by 8 bases and J by 8 bases; unmatched bases: 11. CDR3 coding DNA: TGTGCCAGCGAGTCGAGGGGGCTCGGCGGCTACACCTTC. Translated: CASESRGLGGYTF.

The genes are TRBV7-3 and TRBJ1-1; D is undetermined. V lost 2 bases and J lost 0, with 4 bases in between. The V gene's germline CDR1 is SGHTA and CDR2 FQGTGA. This CDR3 contains 13 residues. DNA of the CDR3: TGTGCCAGCAGCTTAGAATTGAACACTGAAGCTTTCTTT. This sequence encodes CASSLELNTEAFF.

This clone came up once. The chain carries TRBV18 and TRBJ2-7; the D is unclear. The germline gives CDR1 KGHSH, CDR2 LQKENI. Trimming left V 2 bases short and J 3 bases short, with 11 bases between. The CDR3 consists of 14 residues. The CDR3 nucleotides are TGTGCCAGCTCACCAGGTCAACGGAACTACGAGCAGTACTTC. Residues: CASSPGQRNYEQYF.

The CDR3 loop is CASSVATGVYNEQFF. The DNA of the CDR3 is TGTGCCAGCAGCGTTGCGACAGGGGTTTACAATGAGCAGTTCTTC. The chain links TRBV9 to TRBJ2-1; TRBD1 matches at 8 bases. After removal of 2 bases from V and 4 bases from J, the junction contained 5 bases not matched to a gene. Looked up from germline, CDR1 is SGDLS and CDR2 is YYNGEE. This CDR3 has 15 residues.

The rearrangement links TRBV9 to TRBJ2-1, with no clear D. The length of the CDR3 is 14 residues. V gave up 4 bases and J gave up 10 bases, with 18 bases separating them. Germline V gives CDR1 SGDLS, CDR2 YYNGEE. The DNA for the CDR3 is TGTGCCAGCAGCACCTCCGGGCTAAGGACGGAGCAGTTCTTC. It encodes CASSTSGLRTEQFF.

In its sample, this clone was seen once. DNA for the CDR3: TGTGCCATCACTCGAGCGGGGGGAAGCACAGATACGCAGTATTTT. Its protein is CAITRAGGSTDTQYF. The genes are TRBV10-3 and TRBJ2-3; 9 nucleotides align to TRBD2. CDR3 length: 15 residues. Trimming at V came to 7 bases and at J to 0 bases, leaving 5 bases not matched to a gene. Germline assignment: CDR1 ENHRY and CDR2 SYGVKD.

The chain recombines TRBV19 with TRBJ2-1; D is perhaps TRBD2 (6 bases). Germline CDR1 and CDR2: LNHDA and SQIVND (reference sequence). V was trimmed by 6 bases and J by 2 bases, leaving 14 bases between them. This CDR3 is built from 15 residues. The CDR3 nucleotides are TGTGCCAGTAGGTGGGGAAGCGGGCCCTACAATGAGCAGTTCTTC. Translating gives CASRWGSGPYNEQFF.

J is TRBJ2-7 and V is TRBV6-6; TRBD1 matches 7 bases. The CDR3 contains 13 residues. The V segment lost 2 bases and the J segment 7 bases; nucleotides outside the gene matches: 5. Per the germline V gene, CDR1 is MNHNY and CDR2 is SVGAGI (reference sequence). CDR3 residues: CASSYGDRVEQYF. The CDR3 DNA reads TGTGCCAGCAGTTACGGCGACAGGGTTGAGCAGTACTTC.

This rearrangement joins TRBV5-4 to TRBJ2-4; a weak D match, TRBD2 (6 bases). The germline CDR1 and CDR2 sequences are SGHNT and YYREEE (reference sequence). The CDR3 is 15 residues long. V lost 4 bases, J lost 5 bases, and 16 bases lay in between. The CDR3 coding sequence is TGTGCCAGCAGCGCCGCCGGGACTTTACAAAACATTCAGTACTTC. Amino acid sequence: CASSAAGTLQNIQYF.

J is TRBJ1-2 and V is TRBV19; D unresolved. The CDR3 spans 15 residues. Per germline, CDR1 LNHDA and CDR2 SQIVND (reference sequence). V gave up 6 bases and J gave up 8 bases, with 22 bases separating them. The CDR3, as DNA: TGTGCCAGTAGGTCGGTAGGGAAAGGTATTTGGGGCTACACCTTC. Translation gives CASRSVGKGIWGYTF.

This rearrangement joins TRBV5-4 to TRBJ2-3; D remains unclear. CDR3 length: 11 residues. Germline V gives CDR1 SGHNT, CDR2 YYREEE (reference sequence). Trimming took off 0 bases at V and 5 bases at J, with 1 base between the two ends. The CDR3 protein is CASSLEDTQYF. DNA for the CDR3: TGTGCCAGCAGCTTGGAAGATACGCAGTATTTT.

Of note for this clone: The sample contains more than one DNA sequence encoding this CDR3. The V gene is TRBV5-1, the J gene TRBJ2-5, with D hard to call. The CDR3 contains 14 residues. Deletions cut 0 bases from V and 5 bases from J, with 11 bases between. From germline, CDR1 is SGHRS and CDR2 YFSETQ. CDR3 sequence reads: CASSLVGGEETQYF. CDR3 nucleotide sequence: TGCGCCAGCAGCTTGGTTGGTGGCGAGGAGACCCAGTACTTC.

V and J are TRBV7-9 and TRBJ1-1; tentative D call: TRBD1 (6 bases). CDR3 length: 14 amino acids. V shed 5 bases and J shed 4 bases, with 14 bases lying between them. Per the germline V gene, CDR1 is SEHNR and CDR2 is FQNEAQ (reference sequence). CDR3 region: CASSGGPRVTEAFF. As DNA, the CDR3 is TGTGCCAGCAGCGGGGGCCCTCGGGTCACTGAAGCTTTCTTT.

V and J are TRBV19 and TRBJ2-1; D is unclear. V was pared by 0 bases and J by 9 bases, with 12 bases between. Germline lookup yields CDR1 LNHDA and CDR2 SQIVND (reference sequence). The CDR3 loop spans 14 amino acids. The CDR3 nucleotides are TGTGCCAGTAGTATAGATGGCCTGGCTGGTGAGCAGTTCTTC. Amino acid sequence: CASSIDGLAGEQFF.

This clone showed up just a few times. The rearrangement links TRBV6-5 to TRBJ1-1; TRBD1 might be the D (5 bases). Trimming pared 0 bases from V and 1 base from J, leaving 9 bases between. Germline assignment: CDR1 MNHEY and CDR2 SVGAGI. The CDR3 length is 15 residues. The CDR3 region has the DNA TGTGCCAGCAGTTACTCGGGGACGCAGAACACTGAAGCTTTCTTT. Its protein product is CASSYSGTQNTEAFF.

This chain joins TRBV2 and TRBJ1-2; D is possibly TRBD1 (5 bases). V gave up 4 bases and J gave up 3 bases, with 9 bases separating them. The CDR3 covers 13 residues. From germline, CDR1 is SNHLY and CDR2 FYNNEI. CDR3 residues: CASSVGGDYGYTF. DNA of the CDR3: TGTGCCAGCAGTGTAGGAGGGGACTATGGCTACACCTTC.

This chain uses TRBV7-8 with TRBJ2-7; 7 nucleotides match TRBD1. V was pared by 4 bases and J by 6 bases, with 9 bases of the junction left unmatched. The CDR3 length is 14 residues. From germline, CDR1 is SGHVS and CDR2 FQNEAQ. The CDR3 DNA is TGTGCCAGCAGCTCCCTAAGACAGGGCGGCGAGCAGTACTTC. Translation gives CASSSLRQGGEQYF.

The rearrangement joins TRBV5-4 to TRBJ1-1, with TRBD1 identical over 7 bases. The V and J ends lost 4 bases and 0 bases, in that order; junction bases with no gene match: 12. The CDR3 length is 17 residues. Germline assignment: CDR1 SGHNT and CDR2 YYREEE (reference sequence). The CDR3 loop reads CASSPRSGQRLNTEAFF. The CDR3 DNA reads as TGTGCCAGCAGCCCCAGGTCGGGACAGAGGTTGAACACTGAAGCTTTCTTT.

DNA for the CDR3: TGTGCCTGGAGTGTAGTTCTCGGCACCCAAGAGACCCAGTACTTC. This translates into CAWSVVLGTQETQYF. V usage is TRBV30 and J usage is TRBJ2-5; D remains ambiguous. CDR1 is GTSNPN, CDR2 SVGIG, per germline (reference sequence). The CDR3 length is 15 residues. The V gene lost 0 bases and the J gene lost 1 base, with 12 bases spanning the gap.

This clone was picked up one time. The chain links TRBV11-3 to TRBJ2-3, with 7 nucleotides matching TRBD1. Trimming cost V 1 base and J 0 bases; bases outside gene matches: 1. Germline V CDR1 and CDR2: SGHNT, YENEEA. The CDR3 is 15 residues long. For the CDR3, the DNA is TGTGCCAGCAGCTTAGGGGACAGAAGCACAGATACGCAGTATTTT. This codes for CASSLGDRSTDTQYF.

As DNA, the CDR3 is TGTGCCACCAGCACGTTAAAAGGAGCTAATGAAAAACTGTTTTTT. It is translated as CATSTLKGANEKLFF. The rearrangement links TRBV15 to TRBJ1-4; no reliable D call. V was clipped by 4 bases and J by 3 bases, with 12 bases between them. The germline V gene encodes CDR1 LNHNV and CDR2 YYDKDF (reference sequence). This CDR3 has 15 residues.

The CDR3 DNA sequence: TGTGCCAGCAGCTTGAAGCGGTACGAGCAGTACTTC. This sequence encodes CASSLKRYEQYF. The chain combines TRBV5-6 with TRBJ2-7, with a tentative D call TRBD2 (5 bases). Looked up from germline, CDR1 is SGHDT and CDR2 is YYEEEE. The CDR3 is 12 residues long. Trimming took 1 base from V and 4 from J, leaving 6 bases between them.

This chain joins TRBV6-5 and TRBJ2-3; D not certain. The CDR3 has 12 residues. Trimming took 5 bases from V and 0 from J, leaving 3 bases between them. CDR1 MNHEY and CDR2 SVGAGI come from the germline V gene. CDR3 bases: TGTGCCAGCAGTAGGAGCACAGATACGCAGTATTTT. This translates into CASSRSTDTQYF.

This clone has a single count. The V gene is TRBV9, the J gene TRBJ1-1, with D perhaps TRBD1 (6 bases). Germline V gene sequence: CDR1 SGDLS, CDR2 YYNGEE. This CDR3 has 16 residues. Between the trimmed V and J ends, which lost 4 bases and 2 bases, there was a span of 18 bases. The CDR3 region has the DNA TGTGCCAGCAGCCCAGGGGTCCCCACTTTTAACACTGAAGCTTTCTTT. It yields the protein CASSPGVPTFNTEAFF.

V is TRBV7-2 and J is TRBJ2-2; TRBD1 might be the D (5 bases). CDR3 length: 14 residues. Per the germline V gene, CDR1 is SGHTA and CDR2 is FQGNSA. With 6 bases removed from V and 4 bases from J, the gap between germline ends came to 12 bases. The CDR3 coding sequence is TGTGCCAGCAGACGACAGAGCCTCACCGGGGAGCTGTTTTTT. Protein: CASRRQSLTGELFF.

This chain joins TRBV5-1 and TRBJ1-1; no definite D call. The V end was cut by 0 bases, the J end by 1 base, with 10 bases between. This CDR3 has 15 residues. The germline V gene encodes CDR1 SGHRS and CDR2 YFSETQ. The CDR3 loop reads CASSLERRENTEAFF. Written as DNA, the CDR3 is TGCGCCAGCAGCTTGGAGAGGAGGGAGAACACTGAAGCTTTCTTT.